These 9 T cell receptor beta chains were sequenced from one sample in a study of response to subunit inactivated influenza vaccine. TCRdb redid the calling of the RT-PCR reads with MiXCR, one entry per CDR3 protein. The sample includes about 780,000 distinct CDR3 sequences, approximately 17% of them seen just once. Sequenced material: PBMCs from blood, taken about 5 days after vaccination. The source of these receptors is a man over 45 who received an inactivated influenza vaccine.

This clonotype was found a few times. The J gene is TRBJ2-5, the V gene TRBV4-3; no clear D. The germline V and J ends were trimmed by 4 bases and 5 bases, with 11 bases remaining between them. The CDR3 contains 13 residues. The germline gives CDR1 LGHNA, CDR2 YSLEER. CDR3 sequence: CASSLEFRETQYF. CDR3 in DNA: TGCGCCAGCAGCCTAGAATTTCGGGAGACCCAGTACTTC.

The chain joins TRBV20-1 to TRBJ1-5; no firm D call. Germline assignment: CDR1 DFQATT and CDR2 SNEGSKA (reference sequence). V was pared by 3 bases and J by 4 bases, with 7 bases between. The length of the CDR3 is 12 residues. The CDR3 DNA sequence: TGCAGTGCTAGTCCAGTTAATCAGCCCCAGCATTTT. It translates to CSASPVNQPQHF.

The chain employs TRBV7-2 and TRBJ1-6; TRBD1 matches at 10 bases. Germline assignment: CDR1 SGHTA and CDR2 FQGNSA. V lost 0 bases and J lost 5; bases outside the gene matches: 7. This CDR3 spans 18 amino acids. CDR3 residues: CASSLAPPGQGHNSPLHF. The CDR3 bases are TGTGCCAGCAGCTTAGCCCCACCGGGACAGGGGCATAATTCACCCCTCCACTTT.

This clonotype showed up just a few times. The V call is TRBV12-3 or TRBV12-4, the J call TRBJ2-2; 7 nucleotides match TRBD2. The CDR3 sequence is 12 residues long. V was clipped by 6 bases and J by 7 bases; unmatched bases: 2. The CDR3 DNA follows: TGTGCCAGCAGAACTAGCGTCGGGGAGCTGTTTTTT. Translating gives CASRTSVGELFF.

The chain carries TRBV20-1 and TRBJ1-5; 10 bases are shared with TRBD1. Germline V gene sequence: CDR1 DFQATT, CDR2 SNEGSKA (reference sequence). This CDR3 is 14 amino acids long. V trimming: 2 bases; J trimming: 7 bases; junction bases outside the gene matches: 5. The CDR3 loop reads CSARSGTGVQPQHF. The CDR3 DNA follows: TGCAGTGCTAGATCCGGGACAGGGGTCCAGCCCCAGCATTTT.

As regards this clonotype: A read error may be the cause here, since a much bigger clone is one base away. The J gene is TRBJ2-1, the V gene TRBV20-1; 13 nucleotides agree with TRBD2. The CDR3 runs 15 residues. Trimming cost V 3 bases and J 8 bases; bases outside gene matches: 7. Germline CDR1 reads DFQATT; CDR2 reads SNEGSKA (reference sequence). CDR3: CSARDGTSGIYEQFF. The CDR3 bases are TGCAGTGCTAGGGACGGGACTAGCGGGATCTATGAGCAGTTCTTC.

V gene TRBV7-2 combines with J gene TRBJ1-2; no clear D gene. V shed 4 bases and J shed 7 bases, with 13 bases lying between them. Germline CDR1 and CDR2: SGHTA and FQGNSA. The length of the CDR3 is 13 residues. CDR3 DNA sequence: TGTGCCAGCAGCTCCCGGGTCTTACTTGGCTACACCTTC. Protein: CASSSRVLLGYTF.

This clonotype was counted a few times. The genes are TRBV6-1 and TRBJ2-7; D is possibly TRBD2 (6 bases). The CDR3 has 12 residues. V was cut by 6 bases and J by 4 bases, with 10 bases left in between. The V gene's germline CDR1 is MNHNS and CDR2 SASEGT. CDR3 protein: CASSGSTYEQYF. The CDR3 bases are TGTGCCAGCAGCGGGAGTACTTACGAGCAGTACTTC.

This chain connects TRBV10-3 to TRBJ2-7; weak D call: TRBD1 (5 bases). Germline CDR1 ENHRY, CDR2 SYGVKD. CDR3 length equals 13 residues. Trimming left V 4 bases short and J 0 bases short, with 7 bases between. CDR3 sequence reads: CAISVGLSYEQYF. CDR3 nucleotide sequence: TGTGCCATCAGTGTGGGGCTCTCCTACGAGCAGTACTTC.